Below, 24 T cell receptor beta chains from the same sample are listed, as sequenced in a study of shared clonotypes between healthy human individuals. Produced via immunoSEQ multiplex PCR; TCRdb's table is partial and in-frame only. Seen here are approximately 340,000 clones, roughly 80% observed once, and the top ten hold 10%. The material sequenced was memory CD4+ T cells sorted from blood. Documented subset: CD45RA-negative fraction. The receptors here all came from a man aged 25-45 years in good health.

This rearrangement joins TRBV19 to TRBJ2-5, with D possibly matching TRBD1 (5 bases). CDR1 LNHDA and CDR2 SQIVND come from the germline V gene (reference sequence). Between the trimmed V and J ends, which lost 3 bases and 5 bases, there was a span of 7 bases. CDR3 length equals 12 residues. In DNA, the CDR3 is TGTGCCAGTAGTATGGGGCGGGAGACCCAGTACTTC. Translating gives CASSMGRETQYF.

The chain recombines TRBV6-1 with TRBJ2-5; 10 nucleotides agree with TRBD2. Germline V lookup: CDR1 MNHNS, CDR2 SASEGT. This CDR3 comprises 15 residues. V lost 5 bases to trimming and J lost 2 bases; unmatched junction nucleotides: 5. The CDR3 region is CASSPRSGRQETQYF. The CDR3 DNA reads as TGTGCCAGCAGTCCCCGTAGCGGGAGGCAAGAGACCCAGTACTTC.

The chain joins TRBV7-2 to TRBJ2-7; 10 nucleotides match TRBD1. The CDR3 consists of 15 residues. Germline V CDR1 and CDR2: SGHTA, FQGNSA. Trimming removed 5 bases from V and 4 bases from J; junction bases left unmatched: 8. This CDR3 reads CASSQAGTGEYEQYF. The DNA for the CDR3 is TGTGCCAGCAGCCAAGCCGGGACAGGGGAGTACGAGCAGTACTTC.

The count of this clone is one. The chain recombines TRBV2 with TRBJ2-7, with D perhaps matching TRBD2 (5 bases). Trimming removed 4 bases from V and 5 bases from J, with 12 bases in between. Per the germline V gene, CDR1 is SNHLY and CDR2 is FYNNEI. This CDR3 is built from 13 residues. CDR3 in amino acids: CASSAGIRDEQYF. CDR3 DNA: TGTGCCAGCAGTGCCGGGATACGGGACGAGCAGTACTTC.

The chain uses TRBV28 and TRBJ1-5, with 10 bases that match TRBD1. J was trimmed by 7 bases and V by 2 bases; bases with no gene match: 5. The CDR3 extends over 15 amino acids. CDR1 MDHEN and CDR2 SYDVKM come from the germline V gene. In DNA, the CDR3 is TGTGCCAGCAGTTTAGCGACAGGGGGCTGGCAGCCCCAGCATTTT. It translates to CASSLATGGWQPQHF. Based on the CDR3 plus reference TRBV28 and TRBJ1-5, the full variable domain is DVKVTQSSRYLVKRTGEKVFLECVQDMDHENMFWYRQDPGLGLRLIYFSYDVKMKEKGDIPEGYSVSREKKERFSLILESASTNQTSMYLCASSLATGGWQPQHFGDGTRLSIL.

J is TRBJ1-1 and V is TRBV11-2, with D possibly TRBD1 on 6 matching bases. Germline loops: CDR1 SGHAT, CDR2 FQNNGV. Trimming took 5 bases from V and 3 from J, leaving 16 bases between them. The CDR3 length is 15 residues. The CDR3 nucleotides are TGTGCCAGCAGCCCCCAGGGGTTTGGGGACACTGAAGCTTTCTTT. As protein: CASSPQGFGDTEAFF.

The chain employs TRBV2 and TRBJ2-1; TRBD2 matches 9 bases. J was trimmed by 3 bases and V by 9 bases; bases with no gene match: 15. CDR3 length: 17 amino acids. CDR1 and CDR2 (germline): SNHLY, FYNNEI. In DNA, the CDR3 is TGTGCCAGTTCTACGTCGGCTAGCGGGGTACGCTACAATGAGCAGTTCTTC. The encoded protein is CASSTSASGVRYNEQFF.

The V gene is TRBV27, the J gene TRBJ2-2, with D perhaps matching TRBD1 (5 bases). The V end lost 6 bases, the J end lost 0 bases, and 14 bases lay between the germline ends. Germline V lookup: CDR1 MNHEY, CDR2 SMNVEV (reference sequence). This CDR3 has 16 residues. The CDR3 region is CASRRLSGTNTGELFF. The CDR3 DNA is TGTGCCAGCAGGCGCTTGTCAGGGACGAACACCGGGGAGCTGTTTTTT.

The genes are TRBV7-9 and TRBJ1-3; no firm D call. Germline V CDR1 and CDR2: SEHNR, FQNEAQ (reference sequence). This CDR3 region has 16 residues. Trimming took 1 base from V and 0 from J, leaving 10 bases between them. The CDR3 region has the DNA TGTGCCAGCAGCTTAGGGTGGCGGAACTCTGGAAACACCATATATTTT. Its protein is CASSLGWRNSGNTIYF. Full variable domain (remainder filled in from reference TRBV7-9 and TRBJ1-3): DTGVSQNPRHKITKRGQNVTFRCDPISEHNRLYWYRQTLGQGPEFLTYFQNEAQLEKSRLLSDRFSAERPKGSFSTLEIQRTEQGDSAMYLCASSLGWRNSGNTIYFGEGSWLTVV.

The rearrangement joins TRBV18 to TRBJ1-1; weak D call: TRBD1 (5 bases). Trimming took off 1 base at V and 4 bases at J, with 16 bases between the two ends. Germline CDR1 and CDR2: KGHSH and LQKENI. The CDR3 covers 16 residues. The chain's CDR3 is CASSPLRGGEGTEAFF. The CDR3 DNA reads as TGTGCCAGCTCACCACTAAGGGGCGGAGAAGGCACTGAAGCTTTCTTT.

V usage is TRBV4-3 and J usage is TRBJ2-7, with D possibly TRBD2 on 5 matching bases. The V end was cut by 2 bases, the J end by 3 bases, with 14 bases between. The CDR3 is 15 amino acids. In germline, CDR1 is LGHNA, CDR2 YSLEER. In nucleotides, the CDR3 is TGCGCCAGCAGCCAAAGGTTAGGGAGAGACTACGAGCAGTACTTC. It specifies CASSQRLGRDYEQYF.

The chain carries TRBV6-6 and TRBJ2-7, with 9 bases fitting TRBD1. Germline trimming cut 7 bases from V and 3 bases from J; bases unmatched to any gene: 10. The CDR3 extends over 15 amino acids. CDR1 MNHNY and CDR2 SVGAGI come from the germline V gene (reference sequence). The CDR3 bases are TGTGCCAGCAACTCTCCGGGACAGGGATTCTACGAGCAGTACTTC. Translating it yields CASNSPGQGFYEQYF.

The chain joins TRBV7-2 to TRBJ1-2; TRBD1 is a possible D gene (6 bases). Trimming took 5 bases from V and 6 from J, leaving 16 bases between them. The CDR3 extends over 14 amino acids. In germline, CDR1 is SGHTA, CDR2 FQGNSA. The CDR3 sequence: CASSQSKQGHGYTF. The CDR3 region has the DNA TGTGCCAGCAGCCAATCAAAACAGGGACATGGCTACACCTTC.

This rearrangement joins TRBV18 to TRBJ1-1; 9 nucleotides match TRBD1. Germline lookup yields CDR1 KGHSH and CDR2 LQKENI. CDR3 length equals 15 residues. Unmatched junction bases numbered 6, after V lost 3 bases and J lost 4 bases. CDR3 DNA: TGTGCCAGCTCACCTTTACAGGGGGCGAGCACTGAAGCTTTCTTT. It encodes CASSPLQGASTEAFF.

The chain joins TRBV5-1 to TRBJ1-2; a possible D gene is TRBD1 (5 bases). The CDR3 contains 12 residues. CDR1 SGHRS and CDR2 YFSETQ come from the germline V gene. The ends were cut back, 6 bases at V and 6 bases at J, with 12 bases in the middle. CDR3 DNA: TGCGCCAGCAACCCGGGCAGGGATGGCTACACCTTC. It encodes CASNPGRDGYTF.

The chain has TRBV27 and TRBJ1-2, with TRBD1 identical over 8 bases. Germline loops: CDR1 MNHEY, CDR2 SMNVEV (reference sequence). The ends lost 4 bases at V and 8 bases at J; junction bases unmatched: 6. The CDR3 extends over 13 amino acids. The CDR3 protein is CASSSPGGKGYTF. In DNA, the CDR3 is TGTGCCAGCAGTTCTCCAGGGGGCAAAGGCTACACCTTC.

V is TRBV19 and J is TRBJ1-5; D remains unclear. Germline V gene sequence: CDR1 LNHDA, CDR2 SQIVND (reference sequence). This CDR3 has 13 residues. V was pared by 5 bases and J by 5 bases, with 10 bases between. CDR3 sequence: CASSYRLDQPQHF. The CDR3 DNA reads TGTGCCAGTAGTTACAGATTAGATCAGCCCCAGCATTTT.

This clone has just a few counts. V gene TRBV5-1 combines with J gene TRBJ2-1; 15 bases are a match to TRBD2. The germline V gene encodes CDR1 SGHRS and CDR2 YFSETQ. V gave up 3 bases and J gave up 3 bases; unmatched junction bases: 4. This CDR3 has 17 residues. CDR3 in amino acids: CASSWTSGRAGYNEQFF. The CDR3 DNA reads TGCGCCAGCAGCTGGACTAGCGGGAGGGCAGGCTACAATGAGCAGTTCTTC.

This clone has just one count. The CDR3 region is CASSVRNSAYEQYF. The CDR3 region has the DNA TGTGCCAGCAGTGTAAGAAACAGCGCCTACGAGCAGTACTTC. The V call is TRBV2, the J call TRBJ2-7; no reliable D call. Germline V gene sequence: CDR1 SNHLY, CDR2 FYNNEI. The CDR3 extends over 14 amino acids. V was cut by 4 bases and J by 2 bases, with 12 bases left in between. Variable domain in full (rest from reference TRBV2 and TRBJ2-7): EPEVTQTPSHQVTQMGQEVILRCVPISNHLYFYWYRQILGQKVEFLVSFYNNEISEKSEIFDDQFSVERPDGSNFTLKIRSTKLEDSAMYFCASSVRNSAYEQYFGPGTRLTVT.

This chain uses TRBV27 with TRBJ2-7; 7 nucleotides match TRBD1. V shed 5 bases, J shed 0 bases, and the junction held 1 base outside the gene matches. Germline V gene lookup returns CDR1 MNHEY and CDR2 SMNVEV (reference sequence). CDR3 length: 13 amino acids. The CDR3, as DNA: TGTGCCAGCAGTGACAGGGTCTCCTACGAGCAGTACTTC. Translating it yields CASSDRVSYEQYF.

The rearrangement joins TRBV9 to TRBJ2-2; D gene unclear. Deletions cut 0 bases from V and 2 bases from J, with 8 bases between. Germline CDR1 SGDLS, CDR2 YYNGEE. CDR3 length: 15 residues. The CDR3 region is CASSVGASNTGELFF. The CDR3 DNA sequence: TGTGCCAGCAGCGTAGGCGCGTCCAACACCGGGGAGCTGTTTTTT.

The J gene is TRBJ1-3, the V gene TRBV10-3; 9 nucleotides agree with TRBD1. This CDR3 is 17 amino acids long. Germline CDR1 ENHRY, CDR2 SYGVKD. V lost 5 bases, J lost 0 bases, and 8 bases stayed unmatched. The DNA of the CDR3 is TGTGCCATCAGTACAGGGGGCCCTAGGTACTCTGGAAACACCATATATTTT. It is translated as CAISTGGPRYSGNTIYF.

The rearrangement links TRBV14 to TRBJ1-1; unclear D gene. The CDR3 sequence is 15 residues long. CDR1 SGHDN and CDR2 FVKESK come from the germline V gene. Trimming took off 1 base at V and 1 base at J, with 10 bases between the two ends. DNA of the CDR3: TGTGCCAGCAGCCAAGGACACGGCAGGAACACTGAAGCTTTCTTT. As protein: CASSQGHGRNTEAFF.

The chain couples TRBV28 to TRBJ2-7; unclear D gene. The germline gives CDR1 MDHEN, CDR2 SYDVKM. Trimming pared 5 bases from V and 0 bases from J, leaving 14 bases between. The CDR3 is made up of 15 amino acids. The CDR3 reads CASSRTDLLSYEQYF. For the CDR3, the DNA is TGTGCCAGCAGTCGGACGGATCTCCTCTCCTACGAGCAGTACTTC.